This T cell receptor (beta chain) was documented in a study of cytomegalovirus exposure and HLA in healthy donors. Study-level results: The study recorded 164 TCR beta chains that were cytomegalovirus-associated. Because they were indistinguishable, some V segments, including TRBV6-2 and TRBV6-3, were excluded. From TCR beta sequences, most subjects' HLA-A and HLA-B alleles were reportedly predicted accurately. Despite most TCR sequences being rare, some public TCRs occurred in many donors.

The PCR was carried out with 60 Vbeta primers and 13 Jbeta primers. Some clones are missing from TCRdb's copy, which holds only in-frame ones; the method was immunoSEQ multiplex PCR. The sample consists of approximately 100,000 clones, around 66% of them appearing once. Notes on this clone: Antigen unknown. The junction does not match germline at one end; this may be a read error. Other nucleotide sequences in the sample specify the same CDR3.

CDR1 MNHNS and CDR2 SASEGT come from the germline V gene. The CDR3 spans 12 residues. The rearrangement joins TRBV6-1 to TRBJ1-1; weak D call: TRBD1 (5 bases). The receptor was isolated from a man between 25 and 39 years old in good health and CMV-seronegative. The sample was PBMCs. CDR3 region: CASREWGVEAFF. For the CDR3, the DNA is TGTGCCAGCAGAGAATGGGGGGTTGAAGCTTTCTTC.